This T cell receptor beta chain originates from a study of CD8 T cells in Susac syndrome. TEMRA cells were FACS-enriched and CD8+ and CD4+ T cells negatively isolated. The authors reverse transcribed 0.5 to 1 ug RNA with random hexamers. Across 54 Vbeta and 13 Jbeta, TCR beta CDR3 was amplified with immunoSEQ multiplex PCR. TCRdb fed the immunoSEQ multiplex PCR reads into MiXCR, producing one record per CDR3 protein. This table holds about 80,000 distinct CDR3 sequences, around 96% found once. Germline V gene data show CDR1 as DFQATT and CDR2 as SNEGSKA (reference sequence). CDR3 length: 16 amino acids. V shed 0 bases, J shed 8 bases, and the junction held 12 bases outside the gene matches.

The sequenced sample consisted of CD8+ T cells from PBMCs. This sequence joins TRBV20-1 and TRBJ2-1; 8 bases align to TRBD2. This clonotype was obtained from a human donor with Susac syndrome. The CDR3 loop is CSARDISRGGDDEQFF. In DNA form, the CDR3 reads TGCAGTGCTAGAGATATATCACGGGGGGGGGATGATGAGCAGTTCTTC.